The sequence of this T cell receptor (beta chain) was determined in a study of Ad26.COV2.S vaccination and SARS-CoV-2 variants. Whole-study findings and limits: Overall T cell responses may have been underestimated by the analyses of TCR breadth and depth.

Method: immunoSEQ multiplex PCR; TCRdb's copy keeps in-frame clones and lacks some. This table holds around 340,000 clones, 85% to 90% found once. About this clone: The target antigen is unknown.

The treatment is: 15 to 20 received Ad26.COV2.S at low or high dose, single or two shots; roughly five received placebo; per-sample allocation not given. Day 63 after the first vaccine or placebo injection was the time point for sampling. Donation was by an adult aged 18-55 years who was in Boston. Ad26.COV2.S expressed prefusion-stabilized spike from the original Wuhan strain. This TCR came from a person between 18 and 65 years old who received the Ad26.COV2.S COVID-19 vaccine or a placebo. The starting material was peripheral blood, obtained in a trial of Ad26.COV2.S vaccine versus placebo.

CDR3: CAWTEGAGTFRNTIYF. The CDR3 nucleotides read TGTGCCTGGACCGAAGGGGCAGGGACTTTTCGAAACACCATATATTTT. The V and J genes are TRBV30 and TRBJ1-3; tentatively, D is TRBD1 (5 bases). The V end lost 4 bases, the J end lost 5 bases, and 21 bases lay between the germline ends. The CDR3 runs 16 residues. In germline, CDR1 is GTSNPN, CDR2 SVGIG (reference sequence).